The subject of this entry is one TCR beta chain. Its target antigen remains unknown. CDR1 and CDR2, looked up from the germline V gene, are MNHNS and SASEGT. The CDR3 spans 15 residues, from the cysteine through the phenylalanine. No DNA has been recorded. To determine HCMV serostatus, a commercial ELISA kit was used to detect HCMV-specific IgG in serum. Ficoll density gradient centrifugation was used to isolate peripheral blood mononuclear cells from blood. The instrument given in TCRdb is Illumina HiSeq 2000. TCR beta cDNA libraries were made by 5'RACE template switching that added a universal primer site and unique molecular identifiers. cDNA synthesis was primed from the TCR beta constant segment, followed by two successive PCR amplification steps. The paper's data handling went like this. Reads were demultiplexed and grouped by UMI with MIGEC, and clonotypes were assembled and quantified with MiTCR. To remove erroneous sequences, TCR cDNA sequences were retained only when supported by two or more reads. The tcR package was used for downstream repertoire analysis, and clonotypes were matched between fractions using CDR3 nucleotide sequence together with V segment. VDJmatch was used to annotate antigen specificity against VDJdb, with one amino acid substitution allowed in CDR3. The reads were reprocessed in TCRdb, with one entry per CDR3 protein sequence and no accompanying DNA. The V and J calls follow TCRdb's processing rather than the paper's. This sample's table lists 200,000 to 300,000 distinct CDR3 sequences. 3.5% to 5% of the sample rests with the top ten.

This entry is derived from a study of T cells expressing NK-cell markers (dated by TCRdb to 2018 to 2021). For context, the study as a whole: About 8 donors provided sorted CD3+CD56+NKG2C+, CD3+CD56+NKG2C- and CD3+CD56-NKG2C+ T-cell subsets, whose TCR beta-chain repertoires were profiled. Seven of the eight sequenced donors were HCMV-seropositive and one was HCMV-seronegative. All eight donors whose samples were sequenced were randomly selected healthy volunteers, three of them men and five women. Libraries were sequenced as 2 x 150 bp reads on Illumina HiSeq 2000/2500, MiSeq or NextSeq.

The paper's findings and limits, for the study overall: Those dominant clonotypes were again the most abundant among CD3+CD56-NKG2C+ cells in a few donors, at about 28.3-60.1%. In several donors, the dominant CD3+CD56+NKG2C+ clonotypes were found to rank among the top 10 CD8+ clonotypes and to make up about 1.0-7.5% of CD8+ T cells. It remained unclear whether the expanded NKG2C-expressing T cell clones were specific for HCMV antigens.

The chain joins TRBV6-1 to TRBJ1-5. The sequencing input was blood T cells: a sorted CD56 or NKG2C T cell subset, CD4+ or CD8+ T cells, or bulk PBMC T cells (not recorded which). This receptor was identified in a woman between 18 and 75 years old in good health. The encoded CDR3 is CASRLERGSNQPQHF.